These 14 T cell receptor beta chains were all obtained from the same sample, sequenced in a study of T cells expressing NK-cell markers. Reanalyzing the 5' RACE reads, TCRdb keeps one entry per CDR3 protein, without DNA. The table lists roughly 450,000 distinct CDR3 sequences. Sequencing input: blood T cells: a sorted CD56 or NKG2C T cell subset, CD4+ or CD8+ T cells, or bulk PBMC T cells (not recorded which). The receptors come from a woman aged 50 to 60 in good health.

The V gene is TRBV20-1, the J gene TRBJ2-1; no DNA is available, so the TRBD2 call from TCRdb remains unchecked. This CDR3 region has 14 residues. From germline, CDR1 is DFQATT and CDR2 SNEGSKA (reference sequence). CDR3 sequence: CSAVASGRINEQFF.

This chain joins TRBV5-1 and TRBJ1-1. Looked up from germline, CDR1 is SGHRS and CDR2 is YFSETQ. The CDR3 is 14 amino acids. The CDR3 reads CASSLEAGQPQAFF.

CDR3 sequence reads: CASTGQVGVVGTEAFF. V usage is TRBV28 and J usage is TRBJ1-1; no DNA is available, so the TRBD1 call from TCRdb remains unchecked. The CDR3 loop spans 16 amino acids. The germline gives CDR1 MDHEN, CDR2 SYDVKM.

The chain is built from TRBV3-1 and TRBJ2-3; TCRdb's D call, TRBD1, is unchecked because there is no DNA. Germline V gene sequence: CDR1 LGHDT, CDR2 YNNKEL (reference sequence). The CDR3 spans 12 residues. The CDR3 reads CASAPKGLTQYF.

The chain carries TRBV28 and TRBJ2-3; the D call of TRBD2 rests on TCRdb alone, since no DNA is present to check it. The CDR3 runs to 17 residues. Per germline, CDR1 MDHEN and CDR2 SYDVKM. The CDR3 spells CASGTMGLAGVSDTQYF.

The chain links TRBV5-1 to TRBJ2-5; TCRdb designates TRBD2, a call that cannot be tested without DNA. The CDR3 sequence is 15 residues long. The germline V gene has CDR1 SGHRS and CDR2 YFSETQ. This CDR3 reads CASIRDGRAGETQYF.

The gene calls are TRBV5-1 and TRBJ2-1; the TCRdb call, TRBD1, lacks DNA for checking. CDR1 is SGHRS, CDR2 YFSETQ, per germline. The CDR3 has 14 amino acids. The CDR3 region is CASRRGGGGNEQFF.

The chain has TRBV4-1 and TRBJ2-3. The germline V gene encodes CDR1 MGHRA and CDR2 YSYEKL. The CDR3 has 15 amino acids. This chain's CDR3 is CASSQFRTSADTQYF.

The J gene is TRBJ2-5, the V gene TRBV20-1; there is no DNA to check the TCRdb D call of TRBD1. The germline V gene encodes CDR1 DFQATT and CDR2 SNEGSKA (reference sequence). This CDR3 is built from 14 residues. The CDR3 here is CSALRAGRQETQYF.

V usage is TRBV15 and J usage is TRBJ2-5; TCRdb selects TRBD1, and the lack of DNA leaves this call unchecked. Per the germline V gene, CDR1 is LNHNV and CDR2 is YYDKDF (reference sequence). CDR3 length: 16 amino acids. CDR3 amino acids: CATSTQRVGRQETQYF.

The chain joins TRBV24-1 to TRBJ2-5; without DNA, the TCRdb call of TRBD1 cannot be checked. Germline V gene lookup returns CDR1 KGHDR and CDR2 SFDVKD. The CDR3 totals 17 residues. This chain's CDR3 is CATSDSGTGLGRETQYF.

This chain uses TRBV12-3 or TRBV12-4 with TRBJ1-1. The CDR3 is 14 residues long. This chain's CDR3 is CASRPGPAGTEAFF.

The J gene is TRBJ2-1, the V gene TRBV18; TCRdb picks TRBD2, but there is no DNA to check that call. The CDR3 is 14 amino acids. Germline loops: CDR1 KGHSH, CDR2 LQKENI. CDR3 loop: CASSPQTAGNEQFF.

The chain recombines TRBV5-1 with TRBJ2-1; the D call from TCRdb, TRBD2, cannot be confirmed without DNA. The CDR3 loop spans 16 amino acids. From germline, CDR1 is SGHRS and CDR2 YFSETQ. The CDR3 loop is CASSPGLAGGPREQFF.